Below are 9 T cell receptor beta chains sequenced from a single sample in a study of T cells in localized non-small cell lung cancer (dated by TCRdb to 2020 to 2022). The library was made by the immunoSEQ multiplex PCR assay. Entries here come from immuneACCESS through TCRdb and include only in-frame sequences with V and J called. Some clones fail to appear in such tables; in the studies checked, an unresolved V gene covers under half of the shortfall, and the cause of the remainder is unknown. The table for this sample lists tens of thousands of clones; around 88% of them were counted only once. The ten largest clonotypes hold 5.5% to 6.5% of the sample. Material: peripheral blood, obtained before any cancer treatment. These receptors all stem from a man between 40 and 75 years old with stage I lung adenocarcinoma.

The rearrangement uses TRBV28 and TRBJ1-1, with D possibly matching TRBD1 (6 bases). Trimming pared 6 bases from V and 0 bases from J, leaving 8 bases between. In germline, CDR1 is MDHEN, CDR2 SYDVKM. The CDR3 consists of 13 residues. The CDR3: CASSGTMNTEAFF. Here the CDR3 DNA reads TGTGCCAGCAGCGGGACAATGAACACTGAAGCTTTCTTT. The entire variable domain, with the rest obtained from reference TRBV28 and TRBJ1-1, is as follows: DVKVTQSSRYLVKRTGEKVFLECVQDMDHENMFWYRQDPGLGLRLIYFSYDVKMKEKGDIPEGYSVSREKKERFSLILESASTNQTSMYLCASSGTMNTEAFFGQGTRLTVV.

This chain connects TRBV6-1 to TRBJ2-7; 8 bases are a match to TRBD1. This CDR3 has 14 residues. The J segment lost 3 bases and the V segment lost 7 bases, leaving 8 bases of the junction unmatched. Looked up from germline, CDR1 is MNHNS and CDR2 is SASEGT. CDR3 in amino acids: CASTSGQVLYEQYF. The CDR3 DNA reads as TGTGCCAGCACCTCGGGACAGGTTCTCTACGAGCAGTACTTC.

This chain connects TRBV2 to TRBJ1-5; perhaps TRBD1 as D (5 bases). The V gene's germline CDR1 is SNHLY and CDR2 FYNNEI. The CDR3 runs to 16 residues. The V end was cut by 1 base, the J end by 0 bases, with 10 bases between. The CDR3 DNA sequence: TGTGCCAGCAGTGAAGAGGGGATCCATAGCAATCAGCCCCAGCATTTT. It codes for CASSEEGIHSNQPQHF.

In its sample, this clone was seen a few times. The chain links TRBV11-2 to TRBJ2-7; 12 nucleotides align to TRBD2. The CDR3 totals 11 residues. J lost 7 bases, V lost 8 bases, and 0 bases had no gene match. Germline CDR1 is SGHAT and CDR2 is FQNNGV. The chain's CDR3 is CASGLAGEQYF. The CDR3 DNA reads as TGTGCCAGCGGACTAGCGGGAGAGCAGTACTTC.

The chain carries TRBV5-1 and TRBJ2-3; the D gene is possibly TRBD1 (5 bases). Trimming took 4 bases from V and 0 from J, leaving 18 bases between them. Germline lookup yields CDR1 SGHRS and CDR2 YFSETQ. This CDR3 has 17 residues. CDR3 sequence: CASSLGPQRPSTDTQYF. The CDR3 coding sequence is TGCGCCAGCAGCCTGGGGCCTCAACGACCTAGCACAGATACGCAGTATTTT.

The rearrangement uses TRBV5-1 and TRBJ2-3; 13 bases are shared with TRBD2. Per the germline V gene, CDR1 is SGHRS and CDR2 is YFSETQ. V gave up 4 bases and J gave up 1 base; unmatched junction bases: 9. The CDR3 totals 18 residues. CDR3 bases: TGCGCCAGCAGCCCCCGGACTAGCGGGAGAGGGGGCACAGATACGCAGTATTTT. Its protein is CASSPRTSGRGGTDTQYF.

The chain couples TRBV27 to TRBJ1-1; 9 bases agree with TRBD1. Germline lookup yields CDR1 MNHEY and CDR2 SMNVEV (reference sequence). The CDR3 loop spans 16 amino acids. With 8 bases clipped from V and 1 base from J, the junction kept 11 bases outside the gene matches. The CDR3 loop is CASGRTGGGKNTEAFF. The DNA of the CDR3 is TGTGCCAGCGGCCGAACAGGGGGCGGTAAGAACACTGAAGCTTTCTTT.

The V call is TRBV7-2, the J call TRBJ2-7, with 7 bases that match TRBD2. Germline V lookup: CDR1 SGHTA, CDR2 FQGNSA. After removal of 3 bases from V and 6 bases from J, the junction contained 8 bases not matched to a gene. This CDR3 has 14 residues. The CDR3 protein is CASSFGLGGLEQYF. DNA of the CDR3: TGTGCCAGCAGCTTTGGTCTGGGAGGGCTCGAGCAGTACTTC.

V gene TRBV7-2 combines with J gene TRBJ2-2; D is unresolved. Looked up from germline, CDR1 is SGHTA and CDR2 is FQGNSA. The CDR3 has 12 amino acids. The V and J ends lost 4 bases and 6 bases respectively, with 6 bases between them. The CDR3 DNA reads as TGTGCCAGCAGCTCGCTAGCCGGGGAGCTGTTTTTT. Translating it yields CASSSLAGELFF. Drawing the rest from reference TRBV7-2 and TRBJ2-2, the complete variable domain is GAGVSQSPSNKVTEKGKDVELRCDPISGHTALYWYRQSLGQGLEFLIYFQGNSAPDKSGLPSDRFSAERTGGSVSTLTIQRTQQEDSAVYLCASSSLAGELFFGEGSRLTVL.